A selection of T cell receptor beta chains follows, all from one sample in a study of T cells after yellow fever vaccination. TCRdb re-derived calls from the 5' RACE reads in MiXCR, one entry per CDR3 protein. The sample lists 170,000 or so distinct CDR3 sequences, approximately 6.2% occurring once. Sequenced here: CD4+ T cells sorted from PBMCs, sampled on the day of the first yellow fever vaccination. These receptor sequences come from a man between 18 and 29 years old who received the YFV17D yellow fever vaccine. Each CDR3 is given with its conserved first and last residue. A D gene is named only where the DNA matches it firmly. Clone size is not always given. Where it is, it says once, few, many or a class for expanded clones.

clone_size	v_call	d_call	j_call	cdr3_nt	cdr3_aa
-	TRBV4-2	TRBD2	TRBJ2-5	TGTGCCAGCAGCCAAGTGGGGACTAGTCTAGAGACCCAGTACTTC	CASSQVGTSLETQYF
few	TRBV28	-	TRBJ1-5	TGTGCCAGCACAGGGGTCCAAAATCAGCCCCAGCATTTT	CASTGVQNQPQHF
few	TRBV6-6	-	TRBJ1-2	TGTGCCAGCAGTAGGGATAACTATGGCTACACCTTC	CASSRDNYGYTF
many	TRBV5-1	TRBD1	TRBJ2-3	TGCGCCAGCAGCTTCGACAGGGTGACAGATACGCAGTATTTT	CASSFDRVTDTQYF
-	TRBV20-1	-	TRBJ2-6	TGCAGTGCTAAGGACTCTGGGGCCAACGTCCTGACTTTC	CSAKDSGANVLTF
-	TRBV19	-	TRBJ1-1	TGTGCCAGTACGCAAGGGCGGTTGTACACTGAAGCTTTCTTT	CASTQGRLYTEAFF
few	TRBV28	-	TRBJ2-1	TGTGCCAGCAGTTGGGGTTCAGGGCGCAATGAGCAGTTCTTC	CASSWGSGRNEQFF
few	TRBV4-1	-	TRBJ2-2	TGCGCCAGCAGCCAAGATCGTGGGACTGCCGGCACCGGGGAGCTGTTTTTT	CASSQDRGTAGTGELFF
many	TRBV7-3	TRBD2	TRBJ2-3	TGTGCCAGCAGCGTCCGCAGGGAGGGCGATACGCAGTATTTT	CASSVRREGDTQYF
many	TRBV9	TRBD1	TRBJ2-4	TGTGCCAGCAGCGCCCCGGGACAGGGGCGGTGGGGTCTAGCCAAAAACATTCAGTACTTC	CASSAPGQGRWGLAKNIQYF
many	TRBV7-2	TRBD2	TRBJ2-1	TGTGCCAGCAGCTTCCCTAGCGGGGGGGTTAACAATGAGCAGTTCTTC	CASSFPSGGVNNEQFF
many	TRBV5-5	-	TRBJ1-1	TGTGCCAGCAGCTTGGCCACAGAGAACACTGAAGCTTTCTTT	CASSLATENTEAFF
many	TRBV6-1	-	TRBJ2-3	TGTGCCAGCAAATCCTGGGACACTAGCACAGATACGCAGTATTTT	CASKSWDTSTDTQYF
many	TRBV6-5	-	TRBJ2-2	TGTGCCAGCAGTTGGGGGGGGCTCACCGGGGAGCTGTTTTTT	CASSWGGLTGELFF
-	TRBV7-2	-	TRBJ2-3	TGTGCCAGCAGCTTAGCACCCGGACTACAAACGCAGTATTTT	CASSLAPGLQTQYF
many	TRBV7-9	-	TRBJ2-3	TGTGCCAGCAGCTTAGGAGAGATGGACGCAGATACGCAGTATTTT	CASSLGEMDADTQYF
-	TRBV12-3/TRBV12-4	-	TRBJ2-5	TGTGCCAGCAGTTTTTTGGTCAGAGAGACCCAGTACTTC	CASSFLVRETQYF
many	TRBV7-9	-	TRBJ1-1	TGTGCCAGCACTCCTGGGAGGGAGGGAGCTTTCTTT	CASTPGREGAFF